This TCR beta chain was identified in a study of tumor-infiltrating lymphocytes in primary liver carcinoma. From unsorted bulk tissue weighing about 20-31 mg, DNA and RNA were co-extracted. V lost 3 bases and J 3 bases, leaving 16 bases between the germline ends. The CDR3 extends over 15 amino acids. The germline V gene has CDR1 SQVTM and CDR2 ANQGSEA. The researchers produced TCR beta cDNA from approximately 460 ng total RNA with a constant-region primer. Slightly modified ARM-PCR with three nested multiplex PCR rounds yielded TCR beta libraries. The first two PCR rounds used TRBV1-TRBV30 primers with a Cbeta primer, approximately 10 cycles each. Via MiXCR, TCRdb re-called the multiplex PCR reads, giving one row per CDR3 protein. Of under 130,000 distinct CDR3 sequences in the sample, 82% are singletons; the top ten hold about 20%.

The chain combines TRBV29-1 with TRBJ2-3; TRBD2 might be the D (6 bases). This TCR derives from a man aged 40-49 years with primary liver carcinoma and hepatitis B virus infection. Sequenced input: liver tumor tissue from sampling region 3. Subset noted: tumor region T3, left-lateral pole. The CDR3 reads CSVEKTGVSTDTQYF. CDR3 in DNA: TGCAGCGTTGAGAAAACGGGAGTGAGTACAGATACGCAGTATTTT.